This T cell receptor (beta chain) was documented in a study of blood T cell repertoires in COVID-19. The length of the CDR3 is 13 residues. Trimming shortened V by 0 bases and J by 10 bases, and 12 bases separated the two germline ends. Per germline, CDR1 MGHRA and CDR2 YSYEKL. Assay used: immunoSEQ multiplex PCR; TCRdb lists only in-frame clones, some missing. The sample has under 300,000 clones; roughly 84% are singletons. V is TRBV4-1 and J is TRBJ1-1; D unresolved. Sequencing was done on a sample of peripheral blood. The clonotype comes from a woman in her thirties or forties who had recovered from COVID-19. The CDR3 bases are TGCGCCAGCAGCCAAGATAGAGGCCGGGGAGCTTTCTTT. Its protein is CASSQDRGRGAFF.